This entry concerns a single TCR beta chain. The sample is drawn from a study of T cell changes during pregnancy in multiple sclerosis. Generated by immunoSEQ multiplex PCR, the TCRdb table keeps only in-frame clones and is missing some. The sample gives approximately 49,000 clones, over 80% of which show up once; around 0.91% is in the top ten. The sequencing used CD4+ T cells from peripheral blood mononuclear cells, collected in the second trimester of pregnancy. This TCR derives from a female donor in good health, enrolled as a control in a pregnancy study.

The CDR3 DNA reads TGTGCCAGCAGCGTAGATCATAGCTCTGGAAACACCATATATTTT. Translating gives CASSVDHSSGNTIYF. This chain uses TRBV9 with TRBJ1-3; D is unclear. The CDR3 runs 15 residues. Deletions cut 0 bases from V and 0 bases from J, with 7 bases between. In germline, CDR1 is SGDLS, CDR2 YYNGEE.